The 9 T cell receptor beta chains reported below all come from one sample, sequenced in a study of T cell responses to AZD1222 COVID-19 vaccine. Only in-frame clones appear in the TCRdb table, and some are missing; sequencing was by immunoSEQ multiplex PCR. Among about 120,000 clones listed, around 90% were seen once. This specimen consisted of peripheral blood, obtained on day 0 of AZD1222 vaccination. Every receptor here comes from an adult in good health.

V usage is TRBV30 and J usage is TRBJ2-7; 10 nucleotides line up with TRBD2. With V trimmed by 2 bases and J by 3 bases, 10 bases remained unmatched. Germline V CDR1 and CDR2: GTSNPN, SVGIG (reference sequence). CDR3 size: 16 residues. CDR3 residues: CAWSPPGTSVIYEQYF. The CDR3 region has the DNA TGTGCCTGGAGTCCCCCCGGGACTAGCGTAATCTACGAGCAGTACTTC.

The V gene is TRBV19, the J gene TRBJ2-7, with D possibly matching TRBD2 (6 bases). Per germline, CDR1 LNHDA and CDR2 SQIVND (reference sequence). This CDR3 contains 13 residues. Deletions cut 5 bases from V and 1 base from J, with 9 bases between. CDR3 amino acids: CASSLGTSYEQYF. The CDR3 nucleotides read TGTGCCAGTAGTCTTGGGACTTCCTACGAGCAGTACTTC.

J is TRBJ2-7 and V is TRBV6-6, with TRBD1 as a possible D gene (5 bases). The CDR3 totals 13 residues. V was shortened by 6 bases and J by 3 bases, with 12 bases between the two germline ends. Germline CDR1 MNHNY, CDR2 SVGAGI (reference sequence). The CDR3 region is CASRRQQVYEQYF. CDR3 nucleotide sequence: TGTGCCAGCAGACGGCAACAGGTCTACGAGCAGTACTTC.

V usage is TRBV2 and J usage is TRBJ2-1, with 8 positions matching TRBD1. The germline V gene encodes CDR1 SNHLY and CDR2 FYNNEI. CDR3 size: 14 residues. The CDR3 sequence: CTTVGWTGRNEQFF. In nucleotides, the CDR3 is TGTACCACCGTGGGGTGGACAGGGCGCAATGAGCAGTTCTTC.

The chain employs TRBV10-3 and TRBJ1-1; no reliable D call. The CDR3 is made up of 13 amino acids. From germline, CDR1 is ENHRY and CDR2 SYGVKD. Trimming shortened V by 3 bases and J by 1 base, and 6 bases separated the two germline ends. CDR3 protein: CAISDYQNTEAFF. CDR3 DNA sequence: TGTGCCATCAGTGACTACCAGAACACTGAAGCTTTCTTT.

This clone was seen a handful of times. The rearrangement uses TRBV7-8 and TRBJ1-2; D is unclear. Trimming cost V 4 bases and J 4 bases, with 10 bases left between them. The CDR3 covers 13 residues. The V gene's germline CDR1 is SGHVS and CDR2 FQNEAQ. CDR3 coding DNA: TGTGCCAGCAGCTCAGCTGACTCCTATGGCTACACCTTC. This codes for CASSSADSYGYTF.

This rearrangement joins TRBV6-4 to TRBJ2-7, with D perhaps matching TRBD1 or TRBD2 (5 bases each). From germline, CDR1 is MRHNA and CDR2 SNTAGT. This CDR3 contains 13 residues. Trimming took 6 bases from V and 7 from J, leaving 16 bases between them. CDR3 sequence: CASSRRAGLEQYF. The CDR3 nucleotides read TGTGCCAGCAGCAGGCGGGCAGGGTTGGAGCAGTACTTC.

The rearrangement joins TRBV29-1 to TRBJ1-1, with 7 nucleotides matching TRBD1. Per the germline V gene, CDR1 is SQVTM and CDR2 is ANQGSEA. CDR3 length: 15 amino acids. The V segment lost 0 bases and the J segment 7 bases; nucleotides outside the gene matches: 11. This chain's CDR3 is CSVEDGEQGSFEAFF. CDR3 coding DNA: TGCAGCGTTGAAGATGGGGAACAGGGGTCTTTTGAAGCTTTCTTT.

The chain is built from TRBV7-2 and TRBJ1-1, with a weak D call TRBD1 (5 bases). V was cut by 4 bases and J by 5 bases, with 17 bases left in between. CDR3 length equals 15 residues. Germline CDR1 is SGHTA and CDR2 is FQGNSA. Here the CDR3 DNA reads TGTGCCAGCAGCTCCCACCGGGGGTCCAGGACTGAAGCTTTCTTT. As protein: CASSSHRGSRTEAFF.